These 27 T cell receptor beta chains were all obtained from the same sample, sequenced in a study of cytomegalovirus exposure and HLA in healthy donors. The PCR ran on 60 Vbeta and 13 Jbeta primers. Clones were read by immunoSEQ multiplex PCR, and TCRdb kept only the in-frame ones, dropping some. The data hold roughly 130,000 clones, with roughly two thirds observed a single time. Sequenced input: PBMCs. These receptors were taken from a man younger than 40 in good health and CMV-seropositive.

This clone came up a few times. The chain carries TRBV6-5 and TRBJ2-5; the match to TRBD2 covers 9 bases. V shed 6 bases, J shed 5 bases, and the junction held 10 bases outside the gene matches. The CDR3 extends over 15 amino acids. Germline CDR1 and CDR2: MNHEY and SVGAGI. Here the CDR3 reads CASSRPFAGGETQYF. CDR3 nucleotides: TGTGCCAGCAGCAGACCTTTTGCGGGAGGGGAGACCCAGTACTTC.

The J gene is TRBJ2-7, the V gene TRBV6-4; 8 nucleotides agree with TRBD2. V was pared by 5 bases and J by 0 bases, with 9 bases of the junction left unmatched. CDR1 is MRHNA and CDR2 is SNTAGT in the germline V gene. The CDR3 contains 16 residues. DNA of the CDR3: TGTGCCAGCAGTCCCGACGGGAGGGCCCCCTCCTACGAGCAGTACTTC. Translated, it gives CASSPDGRAPSYEQYF.

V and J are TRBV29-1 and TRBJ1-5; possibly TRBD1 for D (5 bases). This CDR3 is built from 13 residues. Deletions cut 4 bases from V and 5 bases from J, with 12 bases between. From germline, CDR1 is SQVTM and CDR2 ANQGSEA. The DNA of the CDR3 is TGCAGCGTTGCTCGACAGTGGGATCAGCCCCAGCATTTT. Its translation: CSVARQWDQPQHF.

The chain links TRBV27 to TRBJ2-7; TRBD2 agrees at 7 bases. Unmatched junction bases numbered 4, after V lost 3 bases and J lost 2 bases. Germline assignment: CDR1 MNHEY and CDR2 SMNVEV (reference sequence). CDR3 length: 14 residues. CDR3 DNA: TGTGCCAGCAGTTTTAGCGGGCGACCCTACGAGCAGTACTTC. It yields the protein CASSFSGRPYEQYF.

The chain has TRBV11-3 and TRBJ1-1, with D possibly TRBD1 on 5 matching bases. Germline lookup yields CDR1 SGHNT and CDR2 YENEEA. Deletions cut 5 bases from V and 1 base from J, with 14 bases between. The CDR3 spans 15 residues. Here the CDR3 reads CASSPGGTGNTEAFF. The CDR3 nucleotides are TGTGCCAGCAGCCCGGGGGGAACAGGGAACACTGAAGCTTTCTTT.

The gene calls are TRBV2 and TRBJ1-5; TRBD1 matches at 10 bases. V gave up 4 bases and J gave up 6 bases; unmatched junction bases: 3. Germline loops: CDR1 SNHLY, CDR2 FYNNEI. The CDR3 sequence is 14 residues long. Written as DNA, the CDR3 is TGTGCCAGCAGTGGGACAGGGGGTCTTCAGCCCCAGCATTTT. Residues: CASSGTGGLQPQHF.

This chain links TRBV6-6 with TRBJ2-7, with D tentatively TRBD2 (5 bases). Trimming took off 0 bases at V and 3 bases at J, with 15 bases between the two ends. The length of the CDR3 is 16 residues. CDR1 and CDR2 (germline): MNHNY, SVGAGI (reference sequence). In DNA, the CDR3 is TGTGCCAGCAGTTACTCGTACCCGCCTAGCAGCTACGAGCAGTACTTC. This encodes CASSYSYPPSSYEQYF.

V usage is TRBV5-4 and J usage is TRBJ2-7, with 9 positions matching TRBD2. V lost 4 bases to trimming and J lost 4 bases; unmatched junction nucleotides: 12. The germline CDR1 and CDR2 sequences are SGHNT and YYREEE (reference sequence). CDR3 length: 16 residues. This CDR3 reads CASSLIAGVGDYEQYF. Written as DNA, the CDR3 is TGTGCCAGCAGCCTAATAGCGGGAGTGGGGGATTACGAGCAGTACTTC.

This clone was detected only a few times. The CDR3 reads CASSGEGRVGDTQYF. Here the CDR3 DNA reads TGTGCCAGCAGTGGGGAGGGCCGGGTTGGAGATACGCAGTATTTT. The rearrangement uses TRBV2 and TRBJ2-3; 7 bases fit TRBD2. The germline V gene encodes CDR1 SNHLY and CDR2 FYNNEI. With V trimmed by 4 bases and J by 5 bases, 9 bases remained unmatched. The CDR3 loop spans 15 amino acids. The entire variable domain, with the rest obtained from reference TRBV2 and TRBJ2-3, is as follows: EPEVTQTPSHQVTQMGQEVILRCVPISNHLYFYWYRQILGQKVEFLVSFYNNEISEKSEIFDDQFSVERPDGSNFTLKIRSTKLEDSAMYFCASSGEGRVGDTQYFGPGTRLTVL.

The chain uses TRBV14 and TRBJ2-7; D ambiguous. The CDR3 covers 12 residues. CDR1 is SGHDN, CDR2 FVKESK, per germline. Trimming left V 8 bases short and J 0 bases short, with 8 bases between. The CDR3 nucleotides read TGTGCCAGCCGACGGAGCTCCTACGAGCAGTACTTC. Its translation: CASRRSSYEQYF.

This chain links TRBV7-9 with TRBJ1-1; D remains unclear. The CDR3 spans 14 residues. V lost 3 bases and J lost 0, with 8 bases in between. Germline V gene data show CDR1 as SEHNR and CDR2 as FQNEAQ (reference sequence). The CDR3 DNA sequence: TGTGCCAGCAGCTTGGCACCGATGAACACTGAAGCTTTCTTT. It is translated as CASSLAPMNTEAFF.

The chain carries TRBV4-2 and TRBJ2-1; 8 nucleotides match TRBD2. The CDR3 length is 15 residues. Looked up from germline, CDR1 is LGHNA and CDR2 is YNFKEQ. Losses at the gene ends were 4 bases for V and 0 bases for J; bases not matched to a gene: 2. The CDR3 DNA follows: TGTGCCAGCAGCCCCAGCGGGAGCTCCTACAATGAGCAGTTCTTC. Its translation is CASSPSGSSYNEQFF.

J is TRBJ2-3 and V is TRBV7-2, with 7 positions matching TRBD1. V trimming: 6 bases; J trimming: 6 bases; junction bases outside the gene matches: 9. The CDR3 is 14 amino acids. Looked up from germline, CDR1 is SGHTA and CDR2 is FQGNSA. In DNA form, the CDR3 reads TGTGCCAGCAGATTTAGACAGGGTTTGGATACGCAGTATTTT. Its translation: CASRFRQGLDTQYF.

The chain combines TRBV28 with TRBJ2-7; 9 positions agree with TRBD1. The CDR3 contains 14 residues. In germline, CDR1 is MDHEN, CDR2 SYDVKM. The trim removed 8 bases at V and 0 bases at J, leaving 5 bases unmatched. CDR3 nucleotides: TGTGCCAGCTATCCGGGACAGGGCTCCTACGAGCAGTACTTC. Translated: CASYPGQGSYEQYF. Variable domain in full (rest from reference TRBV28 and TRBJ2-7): DVKVTQSSRYLVKRTGEKVFLECVQDMDHENMFWYRQDPGLGLRLIYFSYDVKMKEKGDIPEGYSVSREKKERFSLILESASTNQTSMYLCASYPGQGSYEQYFGPGTRLTVT.

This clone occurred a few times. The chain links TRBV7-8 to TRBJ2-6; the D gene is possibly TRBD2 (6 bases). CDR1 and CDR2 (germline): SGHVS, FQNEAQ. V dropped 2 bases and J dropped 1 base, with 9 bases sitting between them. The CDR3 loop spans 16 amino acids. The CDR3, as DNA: TGTGCCAGCAGCTTACCGACTAGATCTGGGGCCAACGTCCTGACTTTC. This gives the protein CASSLPTRSGANVLTF.

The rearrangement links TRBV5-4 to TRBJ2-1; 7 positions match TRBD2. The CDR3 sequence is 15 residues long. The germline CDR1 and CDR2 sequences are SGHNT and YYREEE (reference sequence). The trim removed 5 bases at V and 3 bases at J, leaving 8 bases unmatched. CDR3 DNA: TGTGCCAGCAGTCCAGGCGGCGGGAGCTACAATGAGCAGTTCTTC. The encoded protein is CASSPGGGSYNEQFF.

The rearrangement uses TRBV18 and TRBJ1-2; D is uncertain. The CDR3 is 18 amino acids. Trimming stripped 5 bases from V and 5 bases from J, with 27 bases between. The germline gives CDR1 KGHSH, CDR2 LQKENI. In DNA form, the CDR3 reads TGTGCCAGCTCATCTATTCCCAAGTACCGGGATTATCTGTATGGCTACACCTTC. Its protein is CASSSIPKYRDYLYGYTF. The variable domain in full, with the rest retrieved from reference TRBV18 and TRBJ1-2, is NAGVMQNPRHLVRRRGQEARLRCSPMKGHSHVYWYRQLPEEGLKFMVYLQKENIIDESGMPKERFSAEFPKEGPSILRIQQVVRGDSAAYFCASSSIPKYRDYLYGYTFGSGTRLTVV.

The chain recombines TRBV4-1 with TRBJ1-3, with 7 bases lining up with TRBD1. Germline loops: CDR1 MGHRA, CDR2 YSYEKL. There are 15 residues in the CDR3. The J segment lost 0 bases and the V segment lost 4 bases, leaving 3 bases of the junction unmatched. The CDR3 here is CASSRDSTSGNTIYF. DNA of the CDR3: TGCGCCAGCAGCCGGGACAGCACCTCTGGAAACACCATATATTTT.

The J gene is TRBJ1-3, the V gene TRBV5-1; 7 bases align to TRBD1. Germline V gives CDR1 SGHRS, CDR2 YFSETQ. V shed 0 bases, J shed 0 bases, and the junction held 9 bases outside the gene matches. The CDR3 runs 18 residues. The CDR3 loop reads CASSLALTGQSSGNTIYF. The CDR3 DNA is TGCGCCAGCAGCTTGGCCCTGACAGGGCAAAGCTCTGGAAACACCATATATTTT.

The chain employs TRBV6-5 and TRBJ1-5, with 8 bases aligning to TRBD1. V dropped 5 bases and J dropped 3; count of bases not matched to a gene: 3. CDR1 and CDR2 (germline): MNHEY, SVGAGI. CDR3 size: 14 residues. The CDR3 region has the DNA TGTGCCAGCAGTAGGGGACAGGACAATCAGCCCCAGCATTTT. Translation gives CASSRGQDNQPQHF.

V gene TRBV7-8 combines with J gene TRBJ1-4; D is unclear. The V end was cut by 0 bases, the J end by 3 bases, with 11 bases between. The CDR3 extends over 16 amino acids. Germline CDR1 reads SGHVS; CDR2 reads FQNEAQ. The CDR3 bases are TGTGCCAGCAGCTTAGCTAGTTCCTCCGCTAATGAAAAACTGTTTTTT. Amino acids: CASSLASSSANEKLFF.

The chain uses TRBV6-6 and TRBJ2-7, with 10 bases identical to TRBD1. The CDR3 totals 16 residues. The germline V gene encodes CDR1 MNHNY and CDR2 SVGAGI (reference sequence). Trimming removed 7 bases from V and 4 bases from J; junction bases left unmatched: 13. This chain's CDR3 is CASTSPSGQGVYEQYF. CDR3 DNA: TGTGCCAGCACCTCGCCGTCCGGACAGGGGGTGTACGAGCAGTACTTC.

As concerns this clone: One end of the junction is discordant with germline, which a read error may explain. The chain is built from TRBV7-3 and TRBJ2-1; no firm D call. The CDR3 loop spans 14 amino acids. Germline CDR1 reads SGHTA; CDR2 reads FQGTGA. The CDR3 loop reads CASSLGPMGNEQFF. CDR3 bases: TGTGCCAGCAGCTTAGGTCCGATGGGCAATGAGCAATTCTTC.

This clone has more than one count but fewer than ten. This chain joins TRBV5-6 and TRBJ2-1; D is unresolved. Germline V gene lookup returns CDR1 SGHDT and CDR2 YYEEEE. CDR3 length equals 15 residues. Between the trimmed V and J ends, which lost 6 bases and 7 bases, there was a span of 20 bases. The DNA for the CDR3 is TGTGCCAGCACCTCTCAACCTAATCGAGGAAATGAGCAGTTCTTC. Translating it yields CASTSQPNRGNEQFF.

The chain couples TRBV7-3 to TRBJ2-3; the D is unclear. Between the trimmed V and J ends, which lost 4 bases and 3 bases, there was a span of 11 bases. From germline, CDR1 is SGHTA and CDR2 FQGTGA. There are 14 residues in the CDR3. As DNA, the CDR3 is TGTGCCAGCAGCTCCAAACTAAGTACAGATACGCAGTATTTT. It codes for CASSSKLSTDTQYF.

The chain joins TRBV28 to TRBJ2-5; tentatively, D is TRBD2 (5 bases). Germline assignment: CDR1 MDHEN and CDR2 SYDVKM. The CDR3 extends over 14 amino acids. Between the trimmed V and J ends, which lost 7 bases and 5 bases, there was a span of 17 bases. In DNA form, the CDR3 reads TGTGCCAGCAACTCAGCCGGCTGGAGGGAGACCCAGTACTTC. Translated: CASNSAGWRETQYF.

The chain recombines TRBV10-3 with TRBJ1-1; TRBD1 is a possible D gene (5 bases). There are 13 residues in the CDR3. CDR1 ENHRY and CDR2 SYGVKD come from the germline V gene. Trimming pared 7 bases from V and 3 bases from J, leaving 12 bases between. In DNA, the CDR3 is TGTGCCATCAATAGGGGCCTGGACACTGAAGCTTTCTTT. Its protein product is CAINRGLDTEAFF.